A single sample is the source of the 13 T cell receptor beta chains below, sequenced in a study of radiotherapy plus CTLA-4 blockade in lung cancer. Here immunoSEQ multiplex PCR was the method, and the copy in TCRdb shows in-frame clones only, minus some. The sample records under 35,000 clones, more than 70% being singletons. Source: peripheral blood, taken from a patient treated with radiotherapy plus ipilimumab. These receptors all stem from a human donor with non-small cell lung cancer whose response to radiotherapy plus ipilimumab could not be evaluated.

The J gene is TRBJ2-7, the V gene TRBV19, with 12 bases aligning to TRBD2. V lost 4 bases, J lost 2 bases, and 3 bases stayed unmatched. The CDR3 has 15 residues. Germline V gene sequence: CDR1 LNHDA, CDR2 SQIVND (reference sequence). The CDR3 is CASSTTSGGTYEQYF. The CDR3 DNA follows: TGTGCCAGTAGTACGACTAGCGGGGGAACCTACGAGCAGTACTTC. Full variable domain (outside the CDR3, taken from reference TRBV19 and TRBJ2-7): DGGITQSPKYLFRKEGQNVTLSCEQNLNHDAMYWYRQDPGQGLRLIYYSQIVNDFQKGDIAEGYSVSREKKESFPLTVTSAQKNPTAFYLCASSTTSGGTYEQYFGPGTRLTVT.

This clone qualifies as medium-sized. This sequence joins TRBV5-6 and TRBJ1-5, with D possibly being TRBD1 (5 bases). This CDR3 region has 17 residues. Per the germline V gene, CDR1 is SGHDT and CDR2 is YYEEEE. V was clipped by 0 bases and J by 3 bases, with 16 bases between them. The CDR3 DNA reads as TGTGCCAGCAGCTTGGTCGTCGCGGGGGTCGCCAATCAGCCCCAGCATTTT. It codes for CASSLVVAGVANQPQHF.

In DNA, the CDR3 is TGTGCCAGCAGCTTTACAGGGGGCGCCGAGCAGTACTTC. Translation gives CASSFTGGAEQYF. The chain joins TRBV7-9 to TRBJ2-7; the match to TRBD1 covers 9 bases. This CDR3 has 13 residues. The V segment lost 3 bases and the J segment 6 bases; nucleotides outside the gene matches: 3. Per the germline V gene, CDR1 is SEHNR and CDR2 is FQNEAQ (reference sequence).

This clone has just a few counts. J is TRBJ2-1 and V is TRBV5-8, with 9 bases fitting TRBD1. The V gene end was trimmed by 3 bases and the J gene end by 7 bases; junction bases not matched to a gene: 8. Germline assignment: CDR1 SGHTS and CDR2 YDEGEE. The CDR3 covers 15 residues. The CDR3 coding sequence is TGTGCCAGCAGCTGGGGACAGGGATTTCGGAATGAGCAGTTCTTC. This encodes CASSWGQGFRNEQFF.

V gene TRBV5-1 combines with J gene TRBJ2-3, with 12 bases matching TRBD1. Per germline, CDR1 SGHRS and CDR2 YFSETQ. This CDR3 has 16 residues. V was clipped by 3 bases and J by 5 bases; unmatched bases: 7. The CDR3 loop is CASSSGQGAGGDTQYF. The CDR3 DNA reads TGCGCCAGCAGCTCGGGACAGGGGGCTGGTGGAGATACGCAGTATTTT.

This clone has a handful of counts. The chain combines TRBV7-9 with TRBJ2-7, with 7 bases lining up with TRBD1. This CDR3 region has 14 residues. With V trimmed by 3 bases and J by 0 bases, 2 bases remained unmatched. Germline V gene data show CDR1 as SEHNR and CDR2 as FQNEAQ (reference sequence). CDR3 loop: CASSFRQGSYEQYF. DNA of the CDR3: TGTGCCAGCAGCTTCCGACAGGGCTCCTACGAGCAGTACTTC.

This clone showed up just a few times. This chain uses TRBV2 with TRBJ2-2; 9 bases line up with TRBD2. The V segment lost 6 bases and the J segment 5 bases; nucleotides outside the gene matches: 7. Germline CDR1 is SNHLY and CDR2 is FYNNEI. The CDR3 spans 15 residues. In DNA form, the CDR3 reads TGTGCCAGCAGGGTTAGCGGGAGTCGAACCGGGGAGCTGTTTTTT. This codes for CASRVSGSRTGELFF.

The rearrangement uses TRBV6-5 and TRBJ1-5, with unresolved D. The CDR3 sequence is 13 residues long. The germline V gene has CDR1 MNHEY and CDR2 SVGAGI. The V end lost 2 bases, the J end lost 6 bases, and 8 bases lay between the germline ends. CDR3 amino acids: CASSYGLAQPQHF. CDR3 DNA: TGTGCCAGCAGTTACGGGTTAGCTCAGCCCCAGCATTTT.

V is TRBV6-5 and J is TRBJ2-5, with D tentatively TRBD1 (5 bases). V was shortened by 2 bases and J by 5 bases, with 9 bases between the two germline ends. Per the germline V gene, CDR1 is MNHEY and CDR2 is SVGAGI. The CDR3 is made up of 13 amino acids. The CDR3 loop reads CASSYQGGETQYF. The CDR3 nucleotides are TGTGCCAGCAGTTACCAGGGTGGGGAGACCCAGTACTTC.

The chain links TRBV28 to TRBJ1-1; D not certain. CDR3 size: 13 residues. The V end was cut by 5 bases, the J end by 8 bases, with 15 bases between. Germline assignment: CDR1 MDHEN and CDR2 SYDVKM. The CDR3 region is CASSTPGSWEAFF. CDR3 coding DNA: TGTGCCAGCAGTACCCCAGGCAGCTGGGAAGCTTTCTTT.

J is TRBJ2-5 and V is TRBV18, with a weak D call TRBD2 (5 bases). The V gene lost 3 bases and the J gene lost 3 bases, with 14 bases spanning the gap. This CDR3 is built from 15 residues. Germline CDR1 and CDR2: KGHSH and LQKENI. CDR3 bases: TGTGCCAGCTCACCTAGGGTTCAAGCGGAAGAGACCCAGTACTTC. Its protein product is CASSPRVQAEETQYF.

This clone was seen just once. The chain has TRBV5-1 and TRBJ2-3; the D gene is possibly TRBD1 (5 bases). The CDR3 loop spans 15 amino acids. The germline V and J ends were trimmed by 4 bases and 3 bases, with 15 bases remaining between them. Germline values: CDR1 SGHRS, CDR2 YFSETQ. CDR3 region: CASSHWTRKTDTQYF. DNA of the CDR3: TGCGCCAGCAGCCACTGGACAAGGAAAACAGATACGCAGTATTTT.

The CDR3 here is CASRTGTGADTQYF. In nucleotides, the CDR3 is TGTGCCAGCAGAACCGGGACAGGGGCCGATACGCAGTATTTT. The rearrangement joins TRBV2 to TRBJ2-3; TRBD1 matches 10 bases. The CDR3 is made up of 14 amino acids. Trimming removed 6 bases from V and 6 bases from J; junction bases left unmatched: 6. The V gene's germline CDR1 is SNHLY and CDR2 FYNNEI.